A single sample is the source of the 2 T cell receptor beta chains below, sequenced in a study of PD-1 blockade in classical Hodgkin lymphoma. Time point of the sample: newly diagnosed, previously untreated cHL patient sample. Data came from immunoSEQ multiplex PCR; TCRdb stores just in-frame clones and leaves some out. The table shows 20,000 to 25,000 clones, with about 94% occurring only once. The sample comprised peripheral blood mononuclear cells (PBMCs). These receptors all stem from a human donor with classical Hodgkin lymphoma.

The chain uses TRBV28 and TRBJ2-7, with D tentatively TRBD1 (6 bases). Trimming shortened V by 3 bases and J by 2 bases, and 11 bases separated the two germline ends. The CDR3 is 14 residues long. Germline V gives CDR1 MDHEN, CDR2 SYDVKM. The CDR3 DNA is TGTGCCAGCAGTTTCTCCCAGGGGACCTACGAGCAGTACTTC. Its translation: CASSFSQGTYEQYF.

The genes are TRBV6-1 and TRBJ1-3; D is uncertain. This CDR3 region has 15 residues. Trimming removed 2 bases from V and 0 bases from J, with 8 bases in between. Germline CDR1 MNHNS, CDR2 SASEGT. The CDR3 bases are TGTGCCAGCAGTGAAAGGTTGCTCTCTGGAAACACCATATATTTT. Translation gives CASSERLLSGNTIYF.